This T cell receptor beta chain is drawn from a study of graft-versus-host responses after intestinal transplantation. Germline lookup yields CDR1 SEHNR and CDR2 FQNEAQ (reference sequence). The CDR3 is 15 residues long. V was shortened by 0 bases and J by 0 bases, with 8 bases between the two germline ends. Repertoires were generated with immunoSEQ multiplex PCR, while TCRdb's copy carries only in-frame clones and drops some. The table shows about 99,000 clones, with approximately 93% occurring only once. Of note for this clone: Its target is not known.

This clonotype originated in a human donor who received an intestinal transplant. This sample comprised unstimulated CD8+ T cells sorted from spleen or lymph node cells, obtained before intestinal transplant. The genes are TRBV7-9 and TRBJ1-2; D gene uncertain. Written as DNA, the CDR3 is TGTGCCAGCAGCTTAGCCCAGACCGCTAACTATGGCTACACCTTC. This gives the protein CASSLAQTANYGYTF.